The entry that follows covers one T cell receptor beta chain sequence. Original analysis: Counts of nucleated cells, estimated from reference gene primer amplification, were obtained. Some clones are missing from TCRdb's copy, which holds only in-frame ones; the method was immunoSEQ multiplex PCR. For V, J and clone size, that table is used; D and trimming come from the DNA. Seen here are 180,000 or so clones, about 91% observed once, and the top ten hold approximately 4%. The data were obtained in a study of blood T cell repertoires in COVID-19. The wider study: T cells, B-cell-depleted T cells, or PBMCs provided the cDNA or gDNA that served as material.

V was pared by 2 bases and J by 1 base, with 10 bases between. The germline CDR1 and CDR2 sequences are SGHAT and FQNNGV. The CDR3 spans 15 residues. The sequencing input was peripheral blood. The rearrangement joins TRBV11-2 to TRBJ2-3; weak D call: TRBD1 (5 bases). The source of this sequence is a woman aged 25 to 39 with acute or convalescent COVID-19. The CDR3 nucleotides are TGTGCCAGCAGCTTATGGTCCAGGGGCACAGATACGCAGTATTTT. Protein sequence: CASSLWSRGTDTQYF.